A selection of T cell receptor beta chains follows, all from one sample in a study of T cell changes during pregnancy in multiple sclerosis. The table came from immunoSEQ multiplex PCR; TCRdb's copy has only in-frame clones and leaves some out. The sample includes tens of thousands of clones, 88% of them seen just once. Sample: peripheral blood, taken in the first trimester of pregnancy. The receptors stem from a female donor in good health, enrolled as a control in a pregnancy study. Each CDR3 is given with its conserved first and last residue. The order of the fields is clone size, J gene, D gene, V gene, CDR3 DNA, CDR3 protein. A D gene is named only where the DNA matches it firmly. Some rows have no size entry. The others give once, few or many, or a class for an expanded clone.

size: once; J: TRBJ2-6; D: NA; V: TRBV2; DNA: TGTGCCAGCAGTGGGCGGGGCGCGGGTGGGGCCAACGTCCTGACTTTC; CDR3: CASSGRGAGGANVLTF
size: NA; J: TRBJ1-1; D: NA; V: TRBV6-6; DNA: TGTGCCAGCAGTTACTTTAGTCGAGACACTGAAGCTTTCTTT; CDR3: CASSYFSRDTEAFF
size: NA; J: TRBJ1-4; D: NA; V: TRBV18; DNA: TGTGCCAGTGAGGACAGAAGTAATGAAAAACTGTTTTTT; CDR3: CASEDRSNEKLFF
size: NA; J: TRBJ1-1; D: NA; V: TRBV29-1; DNA: TGCAGCGTTGAAAAGGAGGGGACTGAAGCTTTCTTT; CDR3: CSVEKEGTEAFF
size: NA; J: TRBJ1-2; D: TRBD1; V: TRBV4-3; DNA: TGCGCCAGCAGCCCTCAGCCACAGGGGGCCTATGGCTACACCTTC; CDR3: CASSPQPQGAYGYTF
size: NA; J: TRBJ2-4; D: NA; V: TRBV19; DNA: TGTGCCAGTAGTAGCACAGGAGATTTAGCCAAAAACATTCAGTACTTC; CDR3: CASSSTGDLAKNIQYF
size: NA; J: TRBJ2-1; D: TRBD1; V: TRBV6-6; DNA: TGTGCCAGCAGTTTTCCCAGACAGGGTGGGGAGCAGTTCTTC; CDR3: CASSFPRQGGEQFF
size: NA; J: TRBJ1-5; D: TRBD1; V: TRBV28; DNA: TGTGCCAGCAGTTTAAGGGACAGGGGGCTCGGAGAGCCCCAGCATTTT; CDR3: CASSLRDRGLGEPQHF
size: NA; J: TRBJ2-7; D: NA; V: TRBV7-8; DNA: TGTGCCAGCAGCATTACAATGGGACTGGTTTACGAGCAGTACTTC; CDR3: CASSITMGLVYEQYF
size: NA; J: TRBJ2-5; D: NA; V: TRBV10-3; DNA: TGTGCCATCAGTGAGTCGACAGGTAGGGTGATGGAGACCCAGTACTTC; CDR3: CAISESTGRVMETQYF
size: NA; J: TRBJ2-1; D: TRBD1; V: TRBV7-9; DNA: TGTGCCAGCAGCCGACAGGGGGGGTCCAATGAGCAGTTCTTC; CDR3: CASSRQGGSNEQFF
size: NA; J: TRBJ2-2; D: NA; V: TRBV7-6; DNA: TGTGCCAGCAGCTTACTAGGGGCACGCACCGGGGAGCTGTTTTTT; CDR3: CASSLLGARTGELFF
size: NA; J: TRBJ1-3; D: NA; V: TRBV9; DNA: TGTGCCAGCAGCGTAGGTGCGGGTGGAACGTGGGGAAACACCATATATTTT; CDR3: CASSVGAGGTWGNTIYF
size: NA; J: TRBJ1-5; D: NA; V: TRBV2; DNA: TGTGCCAGCAGACCGCCCGAGGGCAATCAGCCCCAGCATTTT; CDR3: CASRPPEGNQPQHF
size: NA; J: TRBJ1-1; D: NA; V: TRBV4-2; DNA: TGTGCCAGCAGCCAAGATCGTTGGACTCACCCGGGAGGAGCTTTCTTT; CDR3: CASSQDRWTHPGGAFF
size: few; J: TRBJ1-3; D: TRBD1; V: TRBV6-1; DNA: TGTGCCAGCAGCCCTACAGGGGCGATCGGGGACACCATATATTTT; CDR3: CASSPTGAIGDTIYF